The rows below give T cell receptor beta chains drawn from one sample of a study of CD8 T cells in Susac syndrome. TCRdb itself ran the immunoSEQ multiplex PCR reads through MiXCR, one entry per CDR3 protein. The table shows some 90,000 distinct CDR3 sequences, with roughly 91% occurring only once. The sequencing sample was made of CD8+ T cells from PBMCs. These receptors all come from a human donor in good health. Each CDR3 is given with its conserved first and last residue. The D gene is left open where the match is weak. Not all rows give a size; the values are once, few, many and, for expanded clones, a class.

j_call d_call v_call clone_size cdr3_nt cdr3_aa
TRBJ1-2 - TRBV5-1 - TGCGCCAGCAGCGCAGGACAGCCCTATGGCTACACCTTC CASSAGQPYGYTF
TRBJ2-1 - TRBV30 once TGTGCCTGGAGCGAAGTGGAGCAGTTCTTC CAWSEVEQFF
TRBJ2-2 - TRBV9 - TGTGCCAGCAGCGTAGAGCGGACAGCAACCGGGGAGCTGTTTTTT CASSVERTATGELFF
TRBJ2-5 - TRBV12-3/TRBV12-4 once TGTGCCAGCAGTGAAAGCTGGGAGACCCAGTACTTC CASSESWETQYF
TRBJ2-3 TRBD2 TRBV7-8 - TGTGCCAGCAGGCGGGGGGGGGATACGCAGTATTTT CASRRGGDTQYF
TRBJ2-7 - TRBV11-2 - TGTGCCAGCAGCTTAGTTCCGGGGGGCCAGAGCGAGCAGTACTTC CASSLVPGGQSEQYF
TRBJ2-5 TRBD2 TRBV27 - TGTGCCAGCACCCCGGGACTAGCGGCCTCGGGGACCCAGTACTTC CASTPGLAASGTQYF
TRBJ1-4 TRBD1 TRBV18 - TGTGCCAGCTCACCTTCTCCGGGACAGGAAAATGAAAAACTGTTTTTT CASSPSPGQENEKLFF
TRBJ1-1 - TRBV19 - TGTGCCAGTGGACGGGGGGCTGAAGCTTTCTTT CASGRGAEAFF
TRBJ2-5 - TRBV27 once TGTGCCAGCAGTTTAGGATCCAGGGGAGAGACCCAGTACTTC CASSLGSRGETQYF
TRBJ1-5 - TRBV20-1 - TGCAGTGCCGGGGACGGCGGCGGCAGTCAGCCCCAGCATTTT CSAGDGGGSQPQHF
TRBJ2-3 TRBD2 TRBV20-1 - TGCAGTGCCCCCGGGACTAGCGGAGCCCCACGCACAGATACGCAGTATTTT CSAPGTSGAPRTDTQYF
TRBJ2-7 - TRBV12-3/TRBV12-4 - TGTGCCAGCGGCCTGACTAAAGACTACGAGCAGTACTTC CASGLTKDYEQYF
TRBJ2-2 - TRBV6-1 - TGTGCCACTTGGGACCGCCCGGGGGCGAACACCGGGGAGCTGTTTTTT CATWDRPGANTGELFF
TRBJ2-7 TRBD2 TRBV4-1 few TGCGCCAGCAGCCAAGATTGGGCTAGCGGGGGGTACGAGCAGTACTTC CASSQDWASGGYEQYF
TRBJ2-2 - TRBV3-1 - TGTGCCAGCAGCCCCGTTCTTAACACCGGGGAGCTGTTTTTT CASSPVLNTGELFF
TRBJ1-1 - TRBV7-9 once TGTGCCAGCAGCTTAGCCAGGGGATTAATCACTGAAGCTTTCTTT CASSLARGLITEAFF
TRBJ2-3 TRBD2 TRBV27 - TGTGCCAGCAGTCCCCTGGGAGGGGCTGGTTCGGATACGCAGTATTTT CASSPLGGAGSDTQYF
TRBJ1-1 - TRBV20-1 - TGCAGTGCCGCCTTCTTCCGGTTCTCTGAAGCTTTCTTT CSAAFFRFSEAFF
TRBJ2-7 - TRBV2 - TGTGCCAGCAGTGAAGGGGGGACCTACGAGCAGTACTTC CASSEGGTYEQYF
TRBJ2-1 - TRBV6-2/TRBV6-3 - TGTGCCAGCAGCCCGGACCTCCCCGAGCAGTTCTTC CASSPDLPEQFF
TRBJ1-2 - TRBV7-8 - TGTGCCAGCAGCTTAGATAGCTCCTATGGCTACACCTTC CASSLDSSYGYTF
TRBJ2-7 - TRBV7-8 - TGTGCCAGCAGCCAGGGTCCCAATTCGTACGAGCAGTACTTC CASSQGPNSYEQYF
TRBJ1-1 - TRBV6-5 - TGTGCCAGCACCTCCCATGGCCCGAACACTGAAGCTTTCTTT CASTSHGPNTEAFF
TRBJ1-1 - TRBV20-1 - TGCAGTGCCGAAGAAGGGCGAGTCACTGAAGCTTTCTTT CSAEEGRVTEAFF
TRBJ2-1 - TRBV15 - TGTGCCACCAGCAGAGATCGGGCAGGGAACGATGAGCAGTTCTTC CATSRDRAGNDEQFF
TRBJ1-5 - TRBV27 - TGTGCCAGCAGTTTTTGGGGGTTCAATCAGCCCCAGCATTTT CASSFWGFNQPQHF
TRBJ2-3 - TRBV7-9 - TGTGCCAGCAGCATCCTAGCTACGCAGTATTTT CASSILATQYF
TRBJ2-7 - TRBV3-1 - TGTGCCAGCAGCCAAAGAGACAACTACGAGCAGTACTTC CASSQRDNYEQYF
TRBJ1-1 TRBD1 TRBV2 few TGTGCCAGCAGCCCGGGACAGGGCGCTGAAGCTTTCTTT CASSPGQGAEAFF
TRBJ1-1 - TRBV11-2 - TGTGCCAGCAGCTTAAAACGGACGACGGCTACTGAAGCTTTCTTT CASSLKRTTATEAFF
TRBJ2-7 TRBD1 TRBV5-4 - TGTGCCAGCAGGCCCGGGACAGACTCCTACGAGCAGTACTTC CASRPGTDSYEQYF
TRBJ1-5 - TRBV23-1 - TGCGCCAGCAGTCCCTCCTCGAGCAGGGGAACTCAGCCCCAGCATTTT CASSPSSSRGTQPQHF
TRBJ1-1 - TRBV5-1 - TGCGCCAGCAGCGTCGCCGGGACACCGATTGAAGCTTTCTTT CASSVAGTPIEAFF
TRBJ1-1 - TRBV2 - TGTGCCAGCAGTACTTGGGGGGGGGCCACTGAAGCTTTCTTT CASSTWGGATEAFF
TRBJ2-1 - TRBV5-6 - TGTGCCAGCAGCCACCTGGGGGCTGGGTACAATGAGCAGTTCTTC CASSHLGAGYNEQFF
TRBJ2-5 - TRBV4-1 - TGCGCCAGCAGCCGGGTGGTGGAAGAGACCCAGTACTTC CASSRVVEETQYF
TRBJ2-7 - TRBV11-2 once TGTGCCAGCAGCTCACCCCGGGGACTCCCACGGGAAGAGCAGTACTTC CASSSPRGLPREEQYF
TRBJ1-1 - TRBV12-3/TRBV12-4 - TGTGCCAGTACAGGGTTGGAGAACACTGAAGCTTTCTTT CASTGLENTEAFF
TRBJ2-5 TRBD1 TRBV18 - TGTGCCAGCTCACTGACCGGGACAGGCCAAGAGACCCAGTACTTC CASSLTGTGQETQYF
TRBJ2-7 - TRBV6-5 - TGTGCCAGCAGAAACTACTACGAGCAGTACTTC CASRNYYEQYF
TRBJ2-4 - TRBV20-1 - TGCAGTGCTCCCCAAGACAGGTCCGGAGCCAAAAACATTCAGTACTTC CSAPQDRSGAKNIQYF
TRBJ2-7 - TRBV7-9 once TGTGCCAGCAGCTTAGACGGCTCCTACGAGCAGTACTTC CASSLDGSYEQYF
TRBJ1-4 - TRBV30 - TGTGCCTGGAGTGTCATTGGAGAAAAACTGTTTTTT CAWSVIGEKLFF
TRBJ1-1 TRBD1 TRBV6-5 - TGTGCCAGCAGTTACCACCAGGACAGGGGATACACTGAAGCTTTCTTT CASSYHQDRGYTEAFF
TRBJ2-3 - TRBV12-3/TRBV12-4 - TGTGCCAGCAGTCCGGGACACAGCACAGATACGCAGTATTTT CASSPGHSTDTQYF
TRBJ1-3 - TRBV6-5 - TGTGCCAGCAGTTACTCGAAAGACGGCAGCTCTGGAAACACCATATATTTT CASSYSKDGSSGNTIYF
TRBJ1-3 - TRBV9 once TGTGCCAGCAGAGATAGATCTGGAAACACCATATATTTT CASRDRSGNTIYF
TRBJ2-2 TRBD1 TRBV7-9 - TGTGCCAGCAGCCTTGACAGGGATCCCGGGGAGCTGTTTTTT CASSLDRDPGELFF
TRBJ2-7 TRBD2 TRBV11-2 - TGTGCCAGCAGCGTCCCGGGGGGTGGTAACGAGCAGTACTTC CASSVPGGGNEQYF
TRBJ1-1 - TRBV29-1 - TGCAGCGTTTGGGCAGGGACAAACAAAGCTTTCTTT CSVWAGTNKAFF
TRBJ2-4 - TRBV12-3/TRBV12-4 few TGTGCCAGCAGTTTTGGGCTAGAAAAAAACATTCAGTACTTC CASSFGLEKNIQYF
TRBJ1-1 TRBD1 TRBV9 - TGTGCCAGCAGCGTAGGGGTAGCAGGGGGGATCACTGAAGCTTTCTTT CASSVGVAGGITEAFF
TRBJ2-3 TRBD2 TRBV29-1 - TGCAGCGTTGTCGGGGGGGCCGAAGATACGCAGTATTTT CSVVGGAEDTQYF
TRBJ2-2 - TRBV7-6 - TGTGCCAGCAGCTCTGGAGGGGAGCTGTTTTTT CASSSGGELFF
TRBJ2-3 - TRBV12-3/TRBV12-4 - TGTGCCAGCAGTTCAGACTCGCCCGGCCGTGCGGGTACGCAGTATTTT CASSSDSPGRAGTQYF